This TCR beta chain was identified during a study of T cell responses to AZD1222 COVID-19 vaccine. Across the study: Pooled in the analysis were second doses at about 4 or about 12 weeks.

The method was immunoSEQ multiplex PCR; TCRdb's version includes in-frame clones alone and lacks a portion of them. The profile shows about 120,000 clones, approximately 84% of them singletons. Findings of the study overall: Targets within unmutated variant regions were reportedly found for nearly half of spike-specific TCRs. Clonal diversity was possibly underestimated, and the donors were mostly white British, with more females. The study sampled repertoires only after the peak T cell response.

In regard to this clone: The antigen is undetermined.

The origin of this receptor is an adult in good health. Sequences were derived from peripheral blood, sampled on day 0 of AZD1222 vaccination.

CDR3 residues: CASSHAGAGTSNQPQHF. In DNA form, the CDR3 reads TGCGCCAGCAGCCACGCCGGGGCAGGGACTAGCAATCAGCCCCAGCATTTT. V and J are TRBV4-1 and TRBJ1-5, with D possibly matching TRBD1 (5 bases). There are 17 residues in the CDR3. The V and J ends lost 3 bases and 0 bases respectively, with 15 bases between them. Germline V CDR1 and CDR2: MGHRA, YSYEKL.